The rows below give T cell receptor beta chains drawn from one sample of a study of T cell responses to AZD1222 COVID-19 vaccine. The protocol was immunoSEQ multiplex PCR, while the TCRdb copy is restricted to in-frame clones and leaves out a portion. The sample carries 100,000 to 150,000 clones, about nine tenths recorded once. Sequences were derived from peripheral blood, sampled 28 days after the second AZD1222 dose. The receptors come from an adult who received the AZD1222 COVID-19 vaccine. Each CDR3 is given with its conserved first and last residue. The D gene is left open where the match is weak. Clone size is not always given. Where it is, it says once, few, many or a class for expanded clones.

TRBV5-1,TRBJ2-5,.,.,CASSPGHQETQYF,TGCGCCAGCAGCCCCGGACACCAAGAGACCCAGTACTTC
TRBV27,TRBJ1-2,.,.,CASSPSWGNYGYTF,TGTGCCAGCAGTCCCTCTTGGGGGAACTATGGCTACACCTTC
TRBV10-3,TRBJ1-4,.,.,CAITAGSNEKLFF,TGTGCCATCACGGCAGGGTCTAATGAAAAACTGTTTTTT
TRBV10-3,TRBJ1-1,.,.,CAIRSADKNTEAFF,TGTGCCATCAGGTCGGCAGATAAAAACACTGAAGCTTTCTTT
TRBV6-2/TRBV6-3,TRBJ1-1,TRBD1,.,CASSYHRGGVNTEAFF,TGTGCCAGCAGTTACCACAGGGGTGGAGTGAACACTGAAGCTTTCTTT
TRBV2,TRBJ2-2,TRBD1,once,CASRWQGASGELFF,TGTGCCAGCCGCTGGCAGGGGGCTTCCGGGGAGCTGTTTTTT
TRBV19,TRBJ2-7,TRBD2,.,CASSIAGGPFYEQYF,TGTGCCAGTAGTATAGCGGGAGGGCCTTTCTACGAGCAGTACTTC
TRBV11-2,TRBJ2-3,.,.,CASSSSTDTQYF,TGTGCCAGCAGCTCCTCCACAGATACGCAGTATTTT
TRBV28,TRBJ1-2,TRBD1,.,CASDPRGTGVGYTF,TGTGCCAGCGACCCCCGAGGGACAGGGGTTGGCTACACCTTC
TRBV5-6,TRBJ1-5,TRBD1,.,CASSSGQSGNQPQHF,TGTGCCAGCAGCTCGGGACAGTCCGGCAATCAGCCCCAGCATTTT
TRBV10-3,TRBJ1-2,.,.,CAISDWGGSNYGYTF,TGTGCCATCAGTGATTGGGGGGGGTCTAACTATGGCTACACCTTC
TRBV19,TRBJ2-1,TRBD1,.,CASRDWTGGLDEQFF,TGTGCCAGTAGGGACTGGACAGGGGGCTTAGATGAGCAGTTCTTC
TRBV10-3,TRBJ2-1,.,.,CAISEGQGRESEQFF,TGTGCCATCAGTGAGGGGCAGGGGCGGGAAAGTGAGCAGTTCTTC
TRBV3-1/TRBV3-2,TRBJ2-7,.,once,CASSPGTTARYEQYF,TGTGCCAGCAGCCCAGGGACCACGGCGCGTTACGAGCAGTACTTC
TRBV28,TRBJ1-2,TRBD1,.,CASRRQGAGGYTF,TGTGCCAGCCGTAGACAGGGGGCAGGGGGCTACACCTTC
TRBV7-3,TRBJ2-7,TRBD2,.,CPRGLAGESYEQYF,TGTCCCAGAGGGCTAGCGGGAGAATCCTACGAGCAGTACTTC
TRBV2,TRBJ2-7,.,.,CASSEIDISYEQYF,TGTGCCAGCAGTGAAATAGATATATCCTACGAGCAGTACTTC
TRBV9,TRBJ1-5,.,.,CASSVAGDSNQPQHF,TGTGCCAGCAGCGTAGCAGGGGATAGCAATCAGCCCCAGCATTTT
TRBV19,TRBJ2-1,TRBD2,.,CASSGLAAPYNEQFF,TGTGCCAGTAGTGGGCTAGCGGCCCCCTACAATGAGCAGTTCTTC
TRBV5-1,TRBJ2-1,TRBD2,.,CASSLRASGSNEQFF,TGCGCCAGCAGCTTGCGGGCTAGCGGGAGCAATGAGCAGTTCTTC
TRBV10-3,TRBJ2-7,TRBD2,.,CAISRVLAGDYEQYF,TGTGCCATCAGTCGGGTACTAGCGGGAGACTACGAGCAGTACTTC
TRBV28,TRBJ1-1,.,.,CASSPDWLTEAFF,TGTGCCAGCAGTCCCGATTGGTTAACTGAAGCTTTCTTT